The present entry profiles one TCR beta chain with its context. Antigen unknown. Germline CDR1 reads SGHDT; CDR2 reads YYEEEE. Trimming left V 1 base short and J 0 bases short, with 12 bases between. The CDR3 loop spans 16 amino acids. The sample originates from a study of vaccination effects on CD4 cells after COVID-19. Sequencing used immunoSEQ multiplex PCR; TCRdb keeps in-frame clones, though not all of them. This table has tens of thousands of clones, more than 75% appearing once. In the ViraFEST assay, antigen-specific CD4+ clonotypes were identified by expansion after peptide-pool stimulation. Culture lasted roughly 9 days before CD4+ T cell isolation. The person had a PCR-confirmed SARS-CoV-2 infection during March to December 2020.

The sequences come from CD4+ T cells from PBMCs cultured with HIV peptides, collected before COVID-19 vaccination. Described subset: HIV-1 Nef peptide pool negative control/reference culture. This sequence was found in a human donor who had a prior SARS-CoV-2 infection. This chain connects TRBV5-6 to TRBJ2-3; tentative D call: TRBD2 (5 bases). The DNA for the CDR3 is TGTGCCAGCAGCTTGATGGAGACTACCAGCACAGATACGCAGTATTTT. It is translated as CASSLMETTSTDTQYF.